This note documents a single TCR beta chain sequence. Its matching antigen is unknown. This entry is derived from a study of blood T cells in healthy people across ages. Regarding the study as a whole: Diversity figures derived from one million T cells were judged to underestimate the true value. Older age coincided with a roughly linear decline in TCR beta diversity per million T cells. Naive T cell percentage strongly correlated with TCR beta diversity.

Per germline, CDR1 LNHNV and CDR2 YYDKDF (reference sequence). The CDR3 runs 12 residues. V was cut by 0 bases and J by 5 bases, with 3 bases left in between. Each sample yielded at least 5 micrograms of PBMC total RNA. PCR was performed a second time for about 7 to 11 cycles using a sample-barcoded 5' primer and a J-beta primer mix. TCRdb reprocessed the 5' RACE reads via MiXCR and lists one record per CDR3 protein. In the table there are under 750,000 distinct CDR3 sequences, roughly 48% of which are singletons. The receptor's source is an elderly man in good health. The specimen sequenced was blood. The V gene is TRBV15, the J gene TRBJ2-3; D not certain. CDR3 sequence reads: CATSRDEDTQYF. The CDR3 nucleotides read TGTGCCACCAGCAGAGACGAAGATACGCAGTATTTT. The full variable domain, its missing parts supplied by reference TRBV15 and TRBJ2-3, is DAMVIQNPRYQVTQFGKPVTLSCSQTLNHNVMYWYQQKSSQAPKLLFHYYDKDFNNEADTPDNFQSRRPNTSFCFLDIRSPGLGDTAMYLCATSRDEDTQYFGPGTRLTVL.